This T cell receptor beta chain was identified in a study of blood T cell repertoires in COVID-19. Study context: Acute and convalescent COVID-19 samples came from the United States, Italy and Spain. T cells, B-cell-depleted T cells, or PBMCs supplied cDNA or gDNA.

This clone was found once. Sequencing used immunoSEQ multiplex PCR; TCRdb keeps in-frame clones, though not all of them. The sample has about 320,000 clones, about 92% seen once. Cohort allocation depended upon clinical history that participants reported. Two negative PCRs, clearance, or symptom resolution were required of recovered Cohort 3 donors. The sequencing input was PBMCs or T cells enriched from blood (not recorded which). This TCR derives from a man between 60 and 75 years old who had recovered from COVID-19.

The CDR3 nucleotides read TGTGCCAGCAGTTTACCGGGACTAGCGGGACAAGAGACCCAGTACTTC. This gives the protein CASSLPGLAGQETQYF. J is TRBJ2-5 and V is TRBV28, with 13 bases matching TRBD2. Germline V gene sequence: CDR1 MDHEN, CDR2 SYDVKM. The V gene end was trimmed by 2 bases and the J gene end by 2 bases; junction bases not matched to a gene: 2. The CDR3 totals 16 residues.